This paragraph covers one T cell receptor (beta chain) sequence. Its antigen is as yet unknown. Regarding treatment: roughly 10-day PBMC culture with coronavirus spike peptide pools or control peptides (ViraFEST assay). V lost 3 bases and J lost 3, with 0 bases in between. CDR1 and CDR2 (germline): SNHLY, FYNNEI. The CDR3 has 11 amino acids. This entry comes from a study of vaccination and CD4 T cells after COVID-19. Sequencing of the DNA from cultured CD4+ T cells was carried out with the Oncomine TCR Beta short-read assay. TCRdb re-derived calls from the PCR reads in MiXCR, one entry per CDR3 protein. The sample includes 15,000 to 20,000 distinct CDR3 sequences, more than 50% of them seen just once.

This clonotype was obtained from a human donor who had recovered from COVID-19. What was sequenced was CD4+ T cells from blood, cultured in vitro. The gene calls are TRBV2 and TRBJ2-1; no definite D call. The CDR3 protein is CASSDYNEQFF. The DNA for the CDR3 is TGTGCCAGCAGTGACTACAATGAGCAGTTCTTC.